The sample holds one count of the clone carrying this TCR beta chain. CDR3 size: 13 residues. CDR1 and CDR2 (germline): MNHNS, SASEGT. TCRdb reanalysed the PCR reads using MiXCR and keeps one entry per CDR3 protein. The sample lists around 12,000 distinct CDR3 sequences, 47% occurring once. This sample stems from a study of immune characterization of retroperitoneal liposarcoma. The chain recombines TRBV6-1 with TRBJ2-1, with D possibly called TRBD1 or TRBD2 (7 bases each). The assigned J gene may be wrong: the sequence end matches TRBJ2-7 better. This clonotype was sampled from a female donor with retroperitoneal liposarcoma. Sequences were obtained from tumor tissue. CDR3 bases: TGTGCCAGCAGTATTCAGGGGGGGTACGAGCAGTACTTC. Protein: CASSIQGGYEQYF.